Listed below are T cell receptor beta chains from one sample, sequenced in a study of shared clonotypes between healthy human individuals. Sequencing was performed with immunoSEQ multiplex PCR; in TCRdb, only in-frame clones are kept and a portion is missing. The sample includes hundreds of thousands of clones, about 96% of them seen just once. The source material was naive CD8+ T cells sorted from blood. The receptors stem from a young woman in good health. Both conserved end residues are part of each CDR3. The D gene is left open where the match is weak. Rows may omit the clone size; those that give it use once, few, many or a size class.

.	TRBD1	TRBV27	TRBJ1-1	TGTGCCAGCAAGACTCTAGGGACAGGGCGGGACACTGAAGCTTTCTTT	CASKTLGTGRDTEAFF
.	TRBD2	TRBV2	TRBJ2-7	TGTGCCAGCCTCGCTAGCGGGAGTTCGTACGAGCAGTACTTC	CASLASGSSYEQYF
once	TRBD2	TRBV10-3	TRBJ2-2	TGTGCCATCACAGTGGCGGGAGGGCCGGTCCCCGGGGAGCTGTTTTTT	CAITVAGGPVPGELFF
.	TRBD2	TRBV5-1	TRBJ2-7	TGCGCCAGCAGCTTGTTGGGGGGGAGCTCCTACGAGCAGTACTTC	CASSLLGGSSYEQYF
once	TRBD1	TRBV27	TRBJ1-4	TGTGCCAGCAGCCTATACAGGGGGAAGGGAAATGAAAAACTGTTTTTT	CASSLYRGKGNEKLFF
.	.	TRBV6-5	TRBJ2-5	TGTGCCAGCAGCACAAGGGAAGAGACCCAGTACTTC	CASSTREETQYF
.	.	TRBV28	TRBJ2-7	TGTGCCAGCAGACCCCCTCTCTCCTACGAGCAGTACTTC	CASRPPLSYEQYF
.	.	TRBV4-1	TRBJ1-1	TGCGCCAGCAGCCAATCTCACCAGGGCACTGAAGCTTTCTTT	CASSQSHQGTEAFF
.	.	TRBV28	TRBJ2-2	TGTGCCAGCAGTTTGGCAGGACCGAACACCGGGGAGCTGTTTTTT	CASSLAGPNTGELFF
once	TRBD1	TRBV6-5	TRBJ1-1	TGTGCCAGCAGCCCGGACAGGGGGGGCTCTGAAGCTTTCTTT	CASSPDRGGSEAFF
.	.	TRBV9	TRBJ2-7	TGTGCCAGCAGCGCGTTGGACACAACCTACGAGCAGTACTTC	CASSALDTTYEQYF
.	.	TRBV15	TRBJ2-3	TGTGCCACCAGCCCCCGGCACGTTACTAGCACAGATACGCAGTATTTT	CATSPRHVTSTDTQYF
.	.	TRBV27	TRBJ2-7	TGTGCCAGCAGTTTCAGTACAGGGACGGTTTACGAGCAGTACTTC	CASSFSTGTVYEQYF
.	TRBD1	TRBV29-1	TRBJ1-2	TGCAGCGTTGCCAGGGGGCTGGTTGGCTACACCTTC	CSVARGLVGYTF
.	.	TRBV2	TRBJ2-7	TGTGCCAGCAAAACGGGGCCTGCCTCCTACGAGCAGTACTTC	CASKTGPASYEQYF
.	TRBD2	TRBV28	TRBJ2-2	TGTGCCAGCAGTAAACTAGCGGGAGGCACCGGGGAGCTGTTTTTT	CASSKLAGGTGELFF
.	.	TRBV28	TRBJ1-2	TGTGCCAGCCGCATACAGTCTCACTATGGCTACACCTTC	CASRIQSHYGYTF
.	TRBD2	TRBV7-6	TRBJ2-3	TGTGCCAGCAGCTTAATAATAAGCGGGAAACCAGATACGCAGTATTTT	CASSLIISGKPDTQYF
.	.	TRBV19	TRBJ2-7	TGTGCCAGTAGTCCGGGACAAGTCATTAGGTTCTACGAGCAGTACTTC	CASSPGQVIRFYEQYF
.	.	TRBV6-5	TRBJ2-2	TGTGCCAGCATGACAACCTTATCCACCGGGGAGCTGTTTTTT	CASMTTLSTGELFF
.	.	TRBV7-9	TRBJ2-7	TGTGCCAGCAGCACGATCGGGAACGAGCAGTACTTC	CASSTIGNEQYF
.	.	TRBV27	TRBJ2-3	TGTGCCAGCAGCTCTCTGGGCAGCGGCGCAGATACGCAGTATTTT	CASSSLGSGADTQYF
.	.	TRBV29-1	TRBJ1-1	TGCAGCGTCTCCACCCGGAAGAAGCAGGGAACTGAAGCTTTCTTT	CSVSTRKKQGTEAFF
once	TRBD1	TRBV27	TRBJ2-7	TGTGCCAGCAGACCCGGGACAGGGAACGAGCAGTACTTC	CASRPGTGNEQYF
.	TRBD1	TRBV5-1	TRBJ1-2	TGCGCCAGCAGCTTGGGACAGGGCTTAAATATCTATGGCTACACCTTC	CASSLGQGLNIYGYTF
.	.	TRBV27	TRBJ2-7	TGTGCCAGCAAAGGACAGTCCTACGAGCAGTACTTC	CASKGQSYEQYF
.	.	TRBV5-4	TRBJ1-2	TGTGCCAGCAGCTTGGCAGGGAACTACACCTTC	CASSLAGNYTF
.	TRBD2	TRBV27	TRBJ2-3	TGTGCCAGCCGACTAGCGATCACAGATACGCAGTATTTT	CASRLAITDTQYF
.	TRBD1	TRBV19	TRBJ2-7	TGTGCCACTACTCTTACAGGGGGGACCTACGAGCAGTACTTC	CATTLTGGTYEQYF
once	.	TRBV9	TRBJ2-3	TGTGCCAGCAGCGGGCTGGCAGATACGCAGTATTTT	CASSGLADTQYF
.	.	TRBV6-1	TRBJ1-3	TGTGCCAGCACCGGGACGTACTCTGGAAACACCATATATTTT	CASTGTYSGNTIYF
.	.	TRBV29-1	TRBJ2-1	TGCAGCGTTGAAGATGCGTATGAGCAGTTCTTC	CSVEDAYEQFF
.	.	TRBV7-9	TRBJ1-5	TGTGCCAGCAGCTCGCAAGGGAGCAATCAGCCCCAGCATTTT	CASSSQGSNQPQHF
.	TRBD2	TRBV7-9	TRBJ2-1	TGTGCCAGCAGCTTAGGTGCGGGAGGTATAAATGAGCAGTTCTTC	CASSLGAGGINEQFF
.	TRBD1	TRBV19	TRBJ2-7	TGTGCCAGTAGTATACTACTGACAGGGCCTCGGGACGAGCAGTACTTC	CASSILLTGPRDEQYF
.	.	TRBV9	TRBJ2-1	TGTGCCAGCAGCCCTCAAGACAGGCGATACAATGAGCAGTTCTTC	CASSPQDRRYNEQFF
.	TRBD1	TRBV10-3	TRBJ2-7	TGTGCCATCGGGACAGGGCTCTCCTACGAGCAGTACTTC	CAIGTGLSYEQYF
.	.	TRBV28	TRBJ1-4	TGTGCCAGCAGTCTGGACATTGGGTGGGATGAAAAACTGTTTTTT	CASSLDIGWDEKLFF
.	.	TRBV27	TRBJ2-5	TGTGCCAGCAGTCCCCCAACAGGGTTTGAGACCCAGTACTTC	CASSPPTGFETQYF
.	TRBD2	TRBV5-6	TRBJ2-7	TGTGCCAGCAGCCTCAGGTTTCTAGCGGGAGAAAACGAGCAGTACTTC	CASSLRFLAGENEQYF
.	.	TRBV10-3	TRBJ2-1	TGTGCCATCAGTGAGGTATTCTCATCAAACTACAATGAGCAGTTCTTC	CAISEVFSSNYNEQFF
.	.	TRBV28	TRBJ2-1	TGTGCCAGCGGCCCCTATGAGCAGTTCTTC	CASGPYEQFF
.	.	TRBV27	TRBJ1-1	TGTGCCAGCAGTTTACGGGGGCAAGGGGTTGAAGCTTTCTTT	CASSLRGQGVEAFF
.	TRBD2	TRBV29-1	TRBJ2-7	TGCAGCGTTGAAAAGCGGGAAGGCTACGAGCAGTACTTC	CSVEKREGYEQYF
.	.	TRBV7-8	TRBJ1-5	TGTGCCAGCAGCTTAGGGACAGAGCATCAGCCCCAGCATTTT	CASSLGTEHQPQHF